The clone carrying this T cell receptor (beta chain) showed up just a few times. The sample belongs to a study of CD8+ T cells in alopecia areata. The authors extracted RNA and reverse transcribed it into cDNA as the sequencing template. Some clones are missing from TCRdb's copy, which holds only in-frame ones; the method was immunoSEQ multiplex PCR. The sample shows under 150,000 clones, 47% of them seen only once. CDR3 length: 11 residues. Between the trimmed V and J ends, which lost 3 bases and 8 bases, there was a span of 10 bases. CDR1 and CDR2 (germline): SQVTM, ANQGSEA. The V call is TRBV29-1, the J call TRBJ1-2; a weak D match, TRBD1 (6 bases). This receptor was obtained from a human donor with alopecia areata. Material for sequencing was NKG2D-low CD8+ T cells sorted from blood. CDR3 DNA sequence: TGCAGCGTTGAGGAAGACAGGGGCTACACCTTC. Translation: CSVEEDRGYTF.